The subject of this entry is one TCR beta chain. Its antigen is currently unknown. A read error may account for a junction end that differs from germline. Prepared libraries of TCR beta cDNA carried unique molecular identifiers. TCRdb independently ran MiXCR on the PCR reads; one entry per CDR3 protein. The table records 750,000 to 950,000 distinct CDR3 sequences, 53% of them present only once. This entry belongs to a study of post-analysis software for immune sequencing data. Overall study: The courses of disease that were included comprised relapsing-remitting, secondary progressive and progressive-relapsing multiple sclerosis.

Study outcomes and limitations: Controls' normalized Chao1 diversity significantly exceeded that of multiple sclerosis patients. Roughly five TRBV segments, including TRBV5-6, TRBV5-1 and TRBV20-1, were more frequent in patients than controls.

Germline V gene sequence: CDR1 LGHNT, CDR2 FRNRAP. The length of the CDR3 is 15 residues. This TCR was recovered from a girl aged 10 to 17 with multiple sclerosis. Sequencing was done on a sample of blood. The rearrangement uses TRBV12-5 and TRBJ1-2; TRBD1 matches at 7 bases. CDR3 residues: CASGLRTGSNSGYTF. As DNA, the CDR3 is TGTGCTAGTGGTCTCCGGACAGGTTCTAACTCTGGCTACACCTTC.